Below are 24 T cell receptor beta chains sequenced from a single sample in a study of blood T cell repertoires in COVID-19. Generated by immunoSEQ multiplex PCR, the TCRdb table keeps only in-frame clones and is missing some. The data hold some 270,000 clones, with 65% to 90% observed a single time. Sample: PBMCs or T cells enriched from blood (not recorded which). The receptors were sampled from a woman aged 50 to 65 with acute COVID-19.

This chain uses TRBV30 with TRBJ1-5; D gene uncertain. CDR1 is GTSNPN and CDR2 is SVGIG in the germline V gene (reference sequence). The CDR3 sequence is 12 residues long. Trimming shortened V by 4 bases and J by 7 bases, and 11 bases separated the two germline ends. CDR3 nucleotide sequence: TGTGCCTGGAACGAGGGTCGCCAGCCCCAGCATTTT. This sequence encodes CAWNEGRQPQHF.

The chain has TRBV5-1 and TRBJ2-3; 16 nucleotides agree with TRBD2. The CDR3 runs 19 residues. Germline V lookup: CDR1 SGHRS, CDR2 YFSETQ. J lost 3 bases, V lost 4 bases, and 11 bases had no gene match. For the CDR3, the DNA is TGCGCCAGCAGCCACCCCGGGACTAGCGGGGGGGCGAAGACAGATACGCAGTATTTT. Its translation: CASSHPGTSGGAKTDTQYF.

This clone was seen once. The CDR3 coding sequence is TGCAGCGCCGGGGAGATGAACACTGAAGCTTTCTTT. Amino acid sequence: CSAGEMNTEAFF. The chain employs TRBV29-1 and TRBJ1-1; the D is unclear. Looked up from germline, CDR1 is SQVTM and CDR2 is ANQGSEA. The CDR3 is 12 amino acids. The V end lost 7 bases, the J end lost 0 bases, and 9 bases lay between the germline ends.

This chain joins TRBV7-3 and TRBJ2-1; 14 bases agree with TRBD2. The CDR3 runs to 17 residues. Germline values: CDR1 SGHTA, CDR2 FQGTGA. The V gene end was trimmed by 4 bases and the J gene end by 1 base; junction bases not matched to a gene: 3. The CDR3 here is CASSSGTSGGSYNEQFF. The CDR3 DNA reads TGTGCCAGCAGCTCCGGGACTAGCGGGGGTTCCTACAATGAGCAGTTCTTC.

This chain connects TRBV27 to TRBJ1-6; TRBD1 agrees at 7 bases. The V segment lost 6 bases and the J segment 3 bases; nucleotides outside the gene matches: 11. The CDR3 is made up of 17 amino acids. Germline-derived CDR1 and CDR2 are MNHEY and SMNVEV (reference sequence). The CDR3: CASSLSPGTVYNSPLHF. DNA of the CDR3: TGTGCCAGCAGCCTCAGCCCCGGGACAGTCTATAATTCACCCCTCCACTTT.

This chain links TRBV19 with TRBJ1-1, with 7 positions matching TRBD1. The germline V gene encodes CDR1 LNHDA and CDR2 SQIVND (reference sequence). The CDR3 contains 17 residues. With V trimmed by 7 bases and J by 5 bases, 19 bases remained unmatched. The CDR3 protein is CASTRAGGTEGKTEAFF. Written as DNA, the CDR3 is TGTGCCAGTACTCGGGCGGGCGGGACAGAGGGGAAAACTGAAGCTTTCTTT.

This chain connects TRBV6-6 to TRBJ2-7; TRBD2 matches 10 bases. CDR1 MNHNY and CDR2 SVGAGI come from the germline V gene (reference sequence). This CDR3 comprises 16 residues. V shed 4 bases, J shed 4 bases, and the junction held 10 bases outside the gene matches. CDR3 protein: CASSSPGLAGVYEQYF. The DNA of the CDR3 is TGTGCCAGCAGTTCGCCGGGGCTAGCGGGGGTGTACGAGCAGTACTTC.

The chain has TRBV19 and TRBJ2-2; TRBD2 agrees at 12 bases. The junction had 6 bases not matched to a gene; V was cut back by 3 bases and J by 10 bases. The CDR3 is made up of 15 amino acids. Germline assignment: CDR1 LNHDA and CDR2 SQIVND (reference sequence). The CDR3 DNA reads TGTGCCAGTAGTATTACTAGCGGGGGGCCCGCGGAGCTGTTTTTT. Translated: CASSITSGGPAELFF.

The chain is built from TRBV6-2 or TRBV6-3 and TRBJ2-2; 9 nucleotides agree with TRBD1. Germline values: CDR1 MNHEY, CDR2 SVGEGT. Unmatched junction bases numbered 10, after V lost 4 bases and J lost 7 bases. The CDR3 sequence is 16 residues long. The CDR3 is CASSWTGASIGGELFF. Here the CDR3 DNA reads TGTGCCAGCAGTTGGACAGGGGCGAGTATAGGCGGGGAGCTGTTTTTT.

The chain couples TRBV9 to TRBJ1-2; D possibly corresponds to TRBD1 (6 bases). The CDR3 length is 18 residues. The ends were cut back, 0 bases at V and 8 bases at J, with 26 bases in the middle. Per the germline V gene, CDR1 is SGDLS and CDR2 is YYNGEE. DNA of the CDR3: TGTGCCAGCAGCGTAGATACAGGGAGCGGGGCAACTATTGGGGGCTACACCTTC. Protein sequence: CASSVDTGSGATIGGYTF.

The J gene is TRBJ1-1, the V gene TRBV12-5; D gene unclear. Trimming left V 3 bases short and J 6 bases short, with 8 bases between. This CDR3 has 12 amino acids. The germline V gene encodes CDR1 LGHNT and CDR2 FRNRAP. The CDR3 sequence is CASGFYSAEAFF. In DNA form, the CDR3 reads TGTGCTAGTGGTTTTTATAGCGCTGAAGCTTTCTTT. Full variable domain (remainder filled in from reference TRBV12-5 and TRBJ1-1): DARVTQTPRHKVTEMGQEVTMRCQPILGHNTVFWYRQTMMQGLELLAYFRNRAPLDDSGMPKDRFSAEMPDATLATLKIQPSEPRDSAVYFCASGFYSAEAFFGQGTRLTVV.

V usage is TRBV11-1 and J usage is TRBJ1-4; unclear D gene. This CDR3 is 15 amino acids long. Germline CDR1 and CDR2: SGHAT and FQDESV (reference sequence). Trimming cost V 5 bases and J 5 bases, with 15 bases left between them. The CDR3 region is CASSPREGVNEKLFF. The CDR3, as DNA: TGTGCCAGCAGCCCACGGGAGGGCGTCAATGAAAAACTGTTTTTT.

In DNA, the CDR3 is TGCAGCGTTGGGGGCGGCGGTGAAAAACTGTTTTTT. Amino acid sequence: CSVGGGGEKLFF. V is TRBV29-1 and J is TRBJ1-4, with D possibly being TRBD1 (5 bases). CDR1 is SQVTM and CDR2 is ANQGSEA in the germline V gene. V was clipped by 4 bases and J by 7 bases, with 10 bases between them. The CDR3 is made up of 12 amino acids.

Concerning this clone: This CDR3 is also generated by other DNA sequences in the sample. The V call is TRBV5-1, the J call TRBJ2-5, with TRBD1 matching 8 bases. CDR3 size: 14 residues. Germline CDR1 reads SGHRS; CDR2 reads YFSETQ. Trimming cost V 2 bases and J 5 bases; bases outside gene matches: 5. The CDR3 DNA sequence: TGCGCCAGCAGCTTAGGACAGGGTCAGGAGACCCAGTACTTC. It encodes CASSLGQGQETQYF. Using reference TRBV5-1 and TRBJ2-5 for the parts outside the CDR3, the full variable domain is KAGVTQTPRYLIKTRGQQVTLSCSPISGHRSVSWYQQTPGQGLQFLFEYFSETQRNKGNFPGRFSGRQFSNSRSEMNVSTLELGDSALYLCASSLGQGQETQYFGPGTRLLVL.

The rearrangement uses TRBV7-2 and TRBJ2-7; TRBD2 matches 7 bases. The CDR3 is 17 residues long. Germline-derived CDR1 and CDR2 are SGHTA and FQGNSA. With V trimmed by 1 base and J by 3 bases, 12 bases remained unmatched. As DNA, the CDR3 is TGTGCCAGCAGCTTAGGCTGGCGGGGGTCCCAGTTCTACGAGCAGTACTTC. Its translation: CASSLGWRGSQFYEQYF.

This chain connects TRBV6-4 to TRBJ2-2; the match to TRBD2 covers 10 bases. CDR1 and CDR2 (germline): MRHNA, SNTAGT. This CDR3 comprises 16 residues. V lost 5 bases and J lost 3; bases outside the gene matches: 6. CDR3 loop: CASSRSGGADTGELFF. DNA for the CDR3: TGTGCCAGCAGTCGGAGCGGGGGGGCGGACACCGGGGAGCTGTTTTTT.

This clone was seen once. The rearrangement uses TRBV7-3 and TRBJ1-1; TRBD1 matches 8 bases. The CDR3 is 14 residues long. Trimming took 3 bases from V and 4 from J; bases not matched to a gene: 4. CDR1 is SGHTA, CDR2 FQGTGA, per germline. CDR3 nucleotides: TGTGCCAGCAGCTTGGACAGGGACGCCACTGAAGCTTTCTTT. It encodes CASSLDRDATEAFF.

The V call is TRBV5-1, the J call TRBJ2-5; weak D call: TRBD2 (5 bases). There are 16 residues in the CDR3. Trimming cost V 3 bases and J 5 bases, with 20 bases left between them. Germline CDR1 SGHRS, CDR2 YFSETQ. This CDR3 is CASSWVGQSRGETQYF. The CDR3 nucleotides read TGCGCCAGCAGCTGGGTTGGCCAGTCGCGCGGGGAGACCCAGTACTTC.

The chain carries TRBV18 and TRBJ1-2; D is unclear. CDR3 size: 14 residues. The germline V gene has CDR1 KGHSH and CDR2 LQKENI. V lost 6 bases, J lost 2 bases, and 13 bases lay in between. This chain's CDR3 is CASSAGSGNYGYTF. CDR3 coding DNA: TGTGCCAGCTCGGCCGGGAGTGGAAACTATGGCTACACCTTC.

This sequence joins TRBV24-1 and TRBJ2-7; no clear D. CDR3 length: 14 residues. Germline CDR1 reads KGHDR; CDR2 reads SFDVKD. Trimming cost V 5 bases and J 2 bases, with 12 bases left between them. CDR3 sequence (DNA): TGTGCCACCAGTGCCACAGAACGCCCCTACGAGCAGTACTTC. This translates into CATSATERPYEQYF.

The chain links TRBV12-3 or TRBV12-4 to TRBJ1-5; D uncertain. The germline V and J ends were trimmed by 2 bases and 5 bases, with 7 bases remaining between them. The CDR3 is made up of 13 amino acids. Written as DNA, the CDR3 is TGTGCCAGCAGTTTAACAGTAGATCAGCCCCAGCATTTT. It translates to CASSLTVDQPQHF.

This chain joins TRBV5-6 and TRBJ1-1; D is uncertain. Germline loops: CDR1 SGHDT, CDR2 YYEEEE. The length of the CDR3 is 15 residues. Trimming shortened V by 1 base and J by 0 bases, and 10 bases separated the two germline ends. CDR3 sequence (DNA): TGTGCCAGCAGCTTGTCAGTTTTCATGAACACTGAAGCTTTCTTT. Its protein is CASSLSVFMNTEAFF.

The gene calls are TRBV6-1 and TRBJ1-4, with D unclear. V was shortened by 7 bases and J by 5 bases, with 17 bases between the two germline ends. The CDR3 has 15 amino acids. Germline V gene sequence: CDR1 MNHNS, CDR2 SASEGT. The CDR3 loop reads CASTGPTTGNEKLFF. The CDR3 nucleotides are TGTGCCAGCACCGGACCCACGACGGGGAATGAAAAACTGTTTTTT.

The chain joins TRBV2 to TRBJ1-2; TRBD1 agrees at 7 bases. Trimming removed 4 bases from V and 8 bases from J; junction bases left unmatched: 13. Germline CDR1 is SNHLY and CDR2 is FYNNEI. The CDR3 extends over 15 amino acids. The DNA for the CDR3 is TGTGCCAGCAGTGCCGCGTCTGGAGGGGGCGCGGGCTACACCTTC. This sequence encodes CASSAASGGGAGYTF.